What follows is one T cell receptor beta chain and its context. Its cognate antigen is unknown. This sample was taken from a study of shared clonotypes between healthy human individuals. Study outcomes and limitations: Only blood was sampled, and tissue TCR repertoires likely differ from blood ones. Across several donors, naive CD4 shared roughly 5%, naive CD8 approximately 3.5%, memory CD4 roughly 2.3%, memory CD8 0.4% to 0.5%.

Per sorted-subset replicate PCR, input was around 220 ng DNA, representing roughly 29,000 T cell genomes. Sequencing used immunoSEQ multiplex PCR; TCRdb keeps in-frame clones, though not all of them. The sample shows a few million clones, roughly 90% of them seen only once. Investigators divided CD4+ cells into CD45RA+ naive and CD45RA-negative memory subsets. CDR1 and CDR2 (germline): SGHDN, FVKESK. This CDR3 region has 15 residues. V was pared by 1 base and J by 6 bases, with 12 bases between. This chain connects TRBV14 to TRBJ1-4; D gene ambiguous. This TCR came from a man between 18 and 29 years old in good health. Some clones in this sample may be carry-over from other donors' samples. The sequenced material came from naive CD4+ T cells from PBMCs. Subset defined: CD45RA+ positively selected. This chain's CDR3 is CASSQARVTYEKLFF. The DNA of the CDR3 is TGTGCCAGCAGCCAAGCACGGGTTACCTATGAAAAACTGTTTTTT.